The entry below gives a single T cell receptor (beta chain) sequence along with its context. These data are taken from a study of blood T cell repertoires in COVID-19. The V and J ends lost 4 bases and 6 bases respectively, with 16 bases between them. This CDR3 is 14 amino acids long. Germline CDR1 and CDR2: LNHDA and SQIVND (reference sequence). Participants spanned ages about 18 to 90 years and resided in about 25 US areas. In the original processing: For nucleated cells, counts were estimated from reference gene primer amplification. Clones were read by immunoSEQ multiplex PCR, and TCRdb kept only the in-frame ones, dropping some. V and J calls and clone size follow that table, whereas D and trimming were derived from the DNA. This sample has about 410,000 clones; roughly 86% occur once, and the top ten carry 1.5% to 2%.

The sequencing sample was made of PBMCs or T cells enriched from blood (not recorded which). The TCR comes from a woman under 40 who had recovered from COVID-19. This sequence joins TRBV19 and TRBJ2-7, with unresolved D. CDR3 DNA sequence: TGTGCCAGTAGTAAATATCTACTGTCGGGCGAGCAGTACTTC. Its translation: CASSKYLLSGEQYF.